The sequence of this T cell receptor (beta chain) was determined in a study of beta chain features in type 1 diabetes. The ends were cut back, 5 bases at V and 5 bases at J, with 10 bases in the middle. This CDR3 comprises 13 residues. Germline lookup yields CDR1 SGHTA and CDR2 FQGNSA. Expressed TCRB transcripts were sequenced, since all the RNA that had been isolated was reverse transcribed. TCRdb's copy holds only in-frame clones and misses some; the assay was immunoSEQ multiplex PCR. The table has tens of thousands of clones, approximately 45% seen once; the top ten hold more than 1.4%. A note on this clone: Its antigen remains unknown.

Via the markers CD45RO/CCR7/CD25/CD127/CD95/CD27, stem cell-like memory, regulatory, central memory and naive CD4+ cells were sorted. Overall study findings and caveats: Moderate but significant shortening of TCRB CDR3s was recorded in all four CD4+ subsets from Type 1 diabetes patients. Naive, central memory and regulatory TCRB repertoires appeared more similar among patients than healthy donors.

This TCR derives from a man in his thirties or forties with type 1 diabetes. The rearrangement links TRBV7-2 to TRBJ1-5; perhaps TRBD1 as D (5 bases). Material for sequencing was Tregs from blood. The CDR3 sequence is CASSLDRYQPQHF. The CDR3 region has the DNA TGTGCCAGCAGCCTTGACAGATATCAGCCCCAGCATTTT.